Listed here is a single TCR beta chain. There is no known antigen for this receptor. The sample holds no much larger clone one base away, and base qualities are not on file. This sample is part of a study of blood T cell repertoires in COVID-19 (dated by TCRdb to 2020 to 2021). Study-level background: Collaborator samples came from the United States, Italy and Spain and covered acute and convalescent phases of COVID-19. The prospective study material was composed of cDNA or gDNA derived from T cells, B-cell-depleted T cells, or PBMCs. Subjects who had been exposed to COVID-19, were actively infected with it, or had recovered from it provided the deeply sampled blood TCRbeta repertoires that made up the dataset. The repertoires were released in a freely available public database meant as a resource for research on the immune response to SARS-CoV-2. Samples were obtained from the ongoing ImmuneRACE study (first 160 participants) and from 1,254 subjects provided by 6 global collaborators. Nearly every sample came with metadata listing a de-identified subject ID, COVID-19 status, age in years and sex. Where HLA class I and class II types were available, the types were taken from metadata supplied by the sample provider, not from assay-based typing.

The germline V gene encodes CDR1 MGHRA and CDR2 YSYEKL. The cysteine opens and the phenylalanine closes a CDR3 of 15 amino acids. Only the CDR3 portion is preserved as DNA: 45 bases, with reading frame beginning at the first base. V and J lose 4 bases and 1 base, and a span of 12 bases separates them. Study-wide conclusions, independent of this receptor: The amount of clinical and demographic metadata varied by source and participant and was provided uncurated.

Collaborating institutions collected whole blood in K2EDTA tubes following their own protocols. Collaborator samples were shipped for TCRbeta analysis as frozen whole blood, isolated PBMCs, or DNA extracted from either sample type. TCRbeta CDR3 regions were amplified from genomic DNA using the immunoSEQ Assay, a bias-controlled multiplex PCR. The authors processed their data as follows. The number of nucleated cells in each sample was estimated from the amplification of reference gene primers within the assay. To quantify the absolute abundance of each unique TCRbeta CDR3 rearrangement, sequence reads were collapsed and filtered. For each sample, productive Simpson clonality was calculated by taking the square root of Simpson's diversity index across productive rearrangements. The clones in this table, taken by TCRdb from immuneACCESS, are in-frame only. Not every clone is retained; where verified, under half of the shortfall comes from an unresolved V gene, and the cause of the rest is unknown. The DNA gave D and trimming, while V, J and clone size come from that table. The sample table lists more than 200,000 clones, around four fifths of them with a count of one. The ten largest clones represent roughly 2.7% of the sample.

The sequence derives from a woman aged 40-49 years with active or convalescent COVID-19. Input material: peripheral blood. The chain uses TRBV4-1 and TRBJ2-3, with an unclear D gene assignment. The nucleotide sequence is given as TGCGCCAGCAGCCCCCGGGTTCGAGGCACAGATACGCAGTATTTT. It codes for CASSPRVRGTDTQYF.